The rows below give T cell receptor beta chains drawn from one sample of a study of lymphopenia after photon versus proton radiotherapy. Some clones are missing from TCRdb's copy, which holds only in-frame ones; the method was immunoSEQ multiplex PCR. Among 15,000 to 20,000 clones, roughly 90% were seen once, and the ten largest hold 1.7%. The material sequenced was peripheral blood, taken from a patient treated with photon-based radiotherapy. The receptors here all came from a woman between 40 and 50 years old with cholangiocarcinoma. The CDR3 runs from the conserved cysteine through the conserved F or W. A D gene is named only where the DNA matches it firmly. Rows give clone size only sometimes, using once, few, many, or a class for an expanded clone.

v_call	j_call	d_call	clone_size	cdr3_length	cdr3_aa	cdr3_nt
TRBV7-8	TRBJ2-7	NA	NA	16	CASSLASGQHAGEQYF	TGTGCCAGCAGCTTAGCGAGCGGCCAACACGCGGGCGAGCAGTACTTC
TRBV7-9	TRBJ1-1	NA	few	12	CASSNMNTEAFF	TGTGCCAGCAGTAACATGAACACTGAAGCTTTCTTT
TRBV28	TRBJ1-2	TRBD1	once	15	CASSNSKQGNYGYTF	TGTGCCAGCAGTAATAGTAAACAGGGGAACTATGGCTACACCTTC
TRBV28	TRBJ1-1	TRBD1	NA	14	CASSFDRVVTEAFF	TGTGCCAGCAGTTTTGACAGGGTGGTCACTGAAGCTTTCTTT
TRBV28	TRBJ2-2	NA	NA	15	CASSLPRRVIGELFF	TGTGCCAGCAGTCTCCCCCGGAGGGTGATCGGGGAGCTGTTTTTT
TRBV5-1	TRBJ2-2	NA	NA	12	CASSSTTGELFF	TGCGCCAGCAGCTCCACGACCGGGGAGCTGTTTTTT
TRBV19	TRBJ2-2	NA	once	14	CASSIQGNTGELFF	TGTGCCAGTAGTATCCAGGGAAACACCGGGGAGCTGTTTTTT
TRBV19	TRBJ2-7	NA	NA	14	CASRGPRGVYEQYF	TGTGCCAGTAGGGGGCCCCGGGGCGTCTACGAGCAGTACTTC
TRBV5-6	TRBJ1-1	NA	NA	14	CASSLVGLGEVAFF	TGTGCCAGCAGCTTGGTGGGATTAGGGGAAGTGGCTTTCTTT
TRBV5-1	TRBJ2-1	TRBD2	NA	16	CASSFGSSGGAYEQFF	TGCGCCAGCAGCTTCGGATCTAGCGGGGGGGCGTATGAGCAGTTCTTC
TRBV6-6	TRBJ1-3	NA	NA	16	CASTSGAVPSGNTIYF	TGTGCCAGCACCTCCGGGGCAGTCCCCTCTGGAAACACCATATATTTT
TRBV4-1	TRBJ2-6	NA	once	16	CASSQERAGGANVLTF	TGCGCCAGCAGCCAAGAAAGGGCTGGCGGGGCCAACGTCCTGACTTTC
TRBV23-1	TRBJ2-3	TRBD1	NA	17	CASSQSFHEGGSDTQYF	TGCGCCAGCAGTCAATCTTTCCATGAAGGGGGCAGCGATACGCAGTATTTT
TRBV7-7	TRBJ2-1	NA	NA	12	CASSLGRGEQFF	TGTGCTAGCAGCTTAGGTAGGGGGGAGCAGTTCTTC
TRBV30	TRBJ1-1	NA	NA	14	CAWSRLELNTEAFF	TGTGCCTGGAGCCGTCTGGAATTGAACACTGAAGCTTTCTTT
TRBV14	TRBJ1-1	NA	NA	13	CASSAGMNTEAFF	TGTGCCAGCTCGGCAGGAATGAACACTGAAGCTTTCTTT
TRBV6-5	TRBJ1-1	NA	NA	14	CASNPGSQRTEAFF	TGTGCCAGCAACCCAGGAAGTCAGAGGACTGAAGCTTTCTTT
TRBV30	TRBJ2-7	TRBD2	NA	12	CAWSPSGTQQYF	TGTGCCTGGAGTCCTAGCGGGACACAGCAGTACTTC
TRBV5-1	TRBJ2-7	TRBD1	NA	14	CASSLEGQGHEQYF	TGCGCCAGCAGCTTGGAGGGACAGGGCCACGAGCAGTACTTC